These T cell receptor beta chains were read from a single sample in a study of T cell repertoires in cytomegalovirus infection. These receptors' targets are unknown. One entry per CDR3 protein, called by TCRdb with MiXCR from the reads. The data show 700,000 to 950,000 distinct CDR3 sequences, approximately 32% seen once. Source: cultured CD8+ T cells from PBMCs, taken from culture after CMV antigen stimulation. Receptors were obtained from a human donor in good health (CMV status not recorded). Some clones in this sample may be carry-over from other donors' samples. Each CDR3 is given with its conserved first and last residue. The order of the fields is J gene, V gene, D gene, clone size, CDR3 protein, CDR3 DNA. A D gene is named only where the DNA matches it firmly. The size entry is marked missing in some rows and otherwise reads once, few, many or a size class.

>TRBJ1-4|TRBV6-5|TRBD1|-
CASSYRTGVSAEEKLFF
TGTGCCAGCAGTTACCGGACAGGGGTCTCCGCGGAGGAAAAACTGTTTTTT
>TRBJ2-1|TRBV6-2/TRBV6-3|-|-
CASSYMGSYNEQFF
TGTGCCAGCAGTTACATGGGGTCCTACAATGAGCAGTTCTTC
>TRBJ2-3|TRBV4-2|-|-
CASSQASRGASDTQYF
TGTGCCAGCAGCCAGGCCTCTAGGGGGGCTTCAGATACGCAGTATTTT
>TRBJ2-1|TRBV6-1|-|few
CASSGRTYNEQFF
TGTGCCAGCAGTGGACGGACCTACAATGAGCAGTTCTTC
>TRBJ1-1|TRBV27|-|few
CASSTLGNTEAFF
TGTGCCAGCAGTACCCTCGGGAACACTGAAGCTTTCTTT
>TRBJ2-1|TRBV19|TRBD1|few
CASSIDWTGSSYNEQFF
TGTGCCAGTAGTATAGACTGGACAGGGAGCTCCTACAATGAGCAGTTCTTC
>TRBJ2-1|TRBV7-9|-|-
CASGGAGVNEQFF
TGTGCCAGCGGGGGGGCCGGTGTGAATGAGCAGTTCTTC
>TRBJ2-3|TRBV7-6|-|-
CASSTRGRGTDTQYF
TGTGCCAGCAGCACCAGGGGACGAGGTACAGATACGCAGTATTTT
>TRBJ2-2|TRBV10-3|TRBD1|-
CAISSSDRGITGELFF
TGTGCCATCAGTTCCTCCGACAGGGGGATCACCGGGGAGCTGTTTTTT
>TRBJ1-1|TRBV5-4|-|-
CASSLATRNTEAFF
TGTGCCAGCAGCTTGGCGACACGGAACACTGAAGCTTTCTTT
>TRBJ1-2|TRBV6-5|-|-
CASSPRPGRYGYTF
TGTGCCAGCAGCCCTCGGCCCGGCCGGTATGGCTACACCTTC
>TRBJ1-5|TRBV19|-|few
CASSSLWKGSDQPQHF
TGTGCCAGTAGTTCCTTGTGGAAGGGGTCGGATCAGCCCCAGCATTTT
>TRBJ1-5|TRBV4-1|-|-
CASSPTRGSNQPQHF
TGCGCCAGCAGCCCAACTCGAGGTAGCAATCAGCCCCAGCATTTT
>TRBJ2-3|TRBV7-9|-|few
CASGSQGSDTQYF
TGTGCCAGCGGGTCTCAGGGGTCCGATACGCAGTATTTT
>TRBJ2-3|TRBV29-1|-|few
CSVALERPDTQYF
TGCAGCGTTGCATTAGAGCGGCCAGATACGCAGTATTTT
>TRBJ1-4|TRBV12-3/TRBV12-4|TRBD1|-
CASSRPPGQPNEKLFF
TGTGCCAGCAGCCGCCCTCCGGGACAGCCAAATGAAAAACTGTTTTTT
>TRBJ1-1|TRBV5-1|-|-
CASSLVGDAEAFF
TGCGCCAGCAGCTTGGTGGGTGACGCTGAAGCTTTCTTT
>TRBJ2-1|TRBV15|-|-
CATSEGHRRFYNEQFF
TGTGCCACCAGCGAGGGCCACAGACGCTTCTACAATGAGCAGTTCTTC
>TRBJ1-6|TRBV27|-|-
CASSPKQGSGAPLHF
TGTGCCAGCAGTCCCAAACAGGGCTCCGGGGCACCCCTCCACTTT
>TRBJ1-1|TRBV19|TRBD1|-
CASRRTGRGDTEAFF
TGTGCCAGTAGACGGACAGGGAGAGGGGACACTGAAGCTTTCTTT
>TRBJ2-2|TRBV7-2|-|many
CASSLRSVANTGELFF
TGTGCCAGCAGCTTACGCAGCGTCGCGAACACCGGGGAGCTGTTTTTT
>TRBJ2-1|TRBV7-2|TRBD2|few
CASSSTSGGDEQFF
TGTGCCAGCAGTTCGACTAGCGGGGGCGATGAGCAGTTCTTC
>TRBJ2-1|TRBV5-6|-|few
CASSFDYNNEQFF
TGTGCCAGCAGCTTCGACTACAACAATGAGCAGTTCTTC
>TRBJ1-1|TRBV6-5|-|-
CASSHPAGYLNTEAFF
TGTGCCAGCAGCCACCCAGCAGGATACTTGAACACTGAAGCTTTCTTT
>TRBJ1-1|TRBV6-2/TRBV6-3|TRBD1|-
CASSFGTEPEAFF
TGTGCCAGCAGTTTCGGGACAGAGCCTGAAGCTTTCTTT
>TRBJ1-5|TRBV12-3/TRBV12-4|-|few
CASRRASNQPQHF
TGTGCCAGCAGGAGGGCTAGCAATCAGCCCCAGCATTTT
>TRBJ2-5|TRBV7-6|-|few
CASNHRAVRGSETQYF
TGTGCCAGCAACCACCGGGCCGTCCGAGGTTCAGAGACCCAGTACTTC
>TRBJ1-5|TRBV10-3|-|-
CAISEVGSNQPQHF
TGTGCCATCAGTGAGGTCGGCTCCAATCAGCCCCAGCATTTT
>TRBJ1-1|TRBV10-3|-|-
CAISDWGAYTEAFF
TGTGCCATCAGTGATTGGGGCGCATATACTGAAGCTTTCTTT
>TRBJ1-6|TRBV12-3/TRBV12-4|TRBD1|few
CASSHDRGWSPLHF
TGTGCCAGCAGCCACGACAGGGGCTGGTCACCCCTCCACTTT
>TRBJ2-1|TRBV7-2|TRBD2|-
CASTHDGGWRNEQFF
TGTGCCAGCACCCACGACGGGGGGTGGCGGAATGAGCAGTTCTTC
>TRBJ2-1|TRBV6-5|-|few
CASSYSTGEAYNEQFF
TGTGCCAGCAGTTACTCGACTGGGGAGGCATACAATGAGCAGTTCTTC
>TRBJ2-3|TRBV28|-|-
CASGFRALDADTQYF
TGTGCCAGCGGCTTCCGGGCTTTGGACGCAGATACGCAGTATTTT
>TRBJ1-2|TRBV5-5|TRBD1|few
CASSPRDSEVNGYTF
TGTGCCAGCAGTCCTAGGGACAGCGAAGTAAATGGCTACACCTTC
>TRBJ1-2|TRBV6-5|-|-
CASSYWGHSGYTF
TGTGCCAGCAGTTATTGGGGCCACAGTGGCTACACCTTC
>TRBJ2-3|TRBV11-2|-|few
CASSLVWDLGTDTQYF
TGTGCCAGCAGCTTAGTTTGGGATTTAGGCACAGATACGCAGTATTTT
>TRBJ2-2|TRBV19|TRBD1|few
CASSPQGAPTGELFF
TGTGCCAGTAGTCCACAGGGGGCGCCGACCGGGGAGCTGTTTTTT
>TRBJ2-3|TRBV7-6|-|-
CASSPLGGPDTQYF
TGTGCCAGCAGCCCGTTGGGGGGGCCAGATACGCAGTATTTT
>TRBJ1-2|TRBV7-6|-|-
CASSWESGYTF
TGTGCCAGCAGCTGGGAAAGTGGCTACACCTTC
>TRBJ2-7|TRBV20-1|TRBD1|few
CSARPRTGGIEQYF
TGCAGTGCTAGACCTAGGACAGGGGGCATCGAGCAGTACTTC